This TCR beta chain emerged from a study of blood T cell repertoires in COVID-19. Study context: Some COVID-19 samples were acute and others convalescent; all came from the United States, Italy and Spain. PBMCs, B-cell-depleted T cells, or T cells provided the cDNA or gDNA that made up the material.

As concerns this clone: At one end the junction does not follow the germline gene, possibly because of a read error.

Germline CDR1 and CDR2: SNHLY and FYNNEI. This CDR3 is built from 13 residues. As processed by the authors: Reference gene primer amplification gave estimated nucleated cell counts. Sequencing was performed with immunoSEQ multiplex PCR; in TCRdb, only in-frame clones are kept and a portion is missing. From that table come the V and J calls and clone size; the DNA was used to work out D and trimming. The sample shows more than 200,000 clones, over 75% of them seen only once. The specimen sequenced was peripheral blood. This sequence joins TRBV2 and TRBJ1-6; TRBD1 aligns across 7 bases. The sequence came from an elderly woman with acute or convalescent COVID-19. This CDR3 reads CARDRDQASTLHF. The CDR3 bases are TGTGCCAGAGACAGGGATCAGGCTTCAACCCTCCACTTT.